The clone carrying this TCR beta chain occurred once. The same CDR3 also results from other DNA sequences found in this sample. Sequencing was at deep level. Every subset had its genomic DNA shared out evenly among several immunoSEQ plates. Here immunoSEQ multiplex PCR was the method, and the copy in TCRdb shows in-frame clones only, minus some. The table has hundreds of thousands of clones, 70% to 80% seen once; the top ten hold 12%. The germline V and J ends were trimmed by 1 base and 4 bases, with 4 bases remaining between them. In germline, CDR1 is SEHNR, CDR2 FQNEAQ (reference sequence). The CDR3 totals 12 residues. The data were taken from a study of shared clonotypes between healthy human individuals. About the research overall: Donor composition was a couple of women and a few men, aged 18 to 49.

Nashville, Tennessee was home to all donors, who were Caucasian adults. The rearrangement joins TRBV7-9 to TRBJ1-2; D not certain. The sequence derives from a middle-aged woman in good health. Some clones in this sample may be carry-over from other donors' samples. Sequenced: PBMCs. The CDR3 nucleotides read TGTGCCAGCAGCTTAGGGAGCTATGGCTACACCTTC. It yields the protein CASSLGSYGYTF.